This T cell receptor (beta chain) originates from a study of T-cell reconstitution after alpha-beta-depleted transplantation in children (dated by TCRdb to the mid-2010s). Regarding the study in general: The study quantitatively tracked T-cell immune reconstitution after TCRalphabeta/CD19-depleted allogeneic hematopoietic cell transplantation in children using TCR repertoire profiling. The study at large found these results: Over subsequent months, a decline in hyperexpanded clone frequencies was noted, and after one year, T-cell counts and TCRbeta diversity were mostly ascribed to newly produced T cells. The apparently early alphabetaT-cell count recovery about two months after transplant was reportedly dependent on only several hundred rapidly expanded clones derived from non-depleted graft cells. In some patients, the high TCRbeta diversity seen at day 60 was put down to recipient T cells and intrathymic progenitors that had survived conditioning.

The sample's treatment or condition label, in plain terms: allogeneic hematopoietic cell transplantation with graft depleted of TCRalphabeta T cells and CD19 B cells. TCRalphabeta/CD19-depleted allogeneic hematopoietic cell grafts were given to the transplant recipients, all of whom were children. The germline V gene (reference sequence) supplies CDR1 SEHNR and CDR2 FQNEAQ. The CDR3, from cysteine to phenylalanine, totals 13 residues. Here the CDR3 DNA is all that survives: 39 bases in frame from base 1. V is pared back by 4 bases and J by 1 base, with 7 bases lying between the germline termini. As to this clonotype: It lacks a known antigen. No much larger clonotype is one base removed from it; base qualities were not supplied.

Libraries came from PCR. The sample was run on an Illumina HiSeq 2500. Molecular barcoding was employed in the preparation of TCR libraries, with unique molecular identifiers being used to normalize TCRbeta repertoire quantification. In TCRdb, the public reads were trimmed at Q25 with fastp and aligned with MiXCR, with productive beta chains retained. Entries that share a CDR3 protein sequence are merged under the most common genes and DNA. The sample data list about 980,000 distinct CDR3 sequences, and under 30% of these were observed just once. Under 30% of the sample rests with the top ten. The receptor's source is a boy in the first two years of life who had a stem cell transplant for SCID, so the T cells may come from the graft donor. The chain was built from TRBV7-9 and TRBJ1-1; no confident D gene assignment can be made. The sample in question was PBMCs, mostly from graft donor cells, obtained 360 days after TCRalphabeta/CD19-depleted stem cell transplant. The nucleotide sequence is given as TGTGCCAGCAGCTGGAAGACGAACACTGAAGCTTTCTTT. Its protein product is CASSWKTNTEAFF.